The rows below give T cell receptor beta chains drawn from one sample of a study of CD8 T cells in ankylosing spondylitis. TCRdb re-called the 5' RACE reads with MiXCR, one entry per CDR3 protein. Among 200,000 to 250,000 distinct CDR3 sequences listed, roughly 26% were seen once. Sequenced sample: blood, either unsorted or a sorted T cell fraction (not recorded which). Receptor source: a male donor with ankylosing spondylitis or in good health (not recorded which). CDR3s include the opening cysteine and the closing phenylalanine or tryptophan. A D gene is named only where the DNA matches it firmly. Clone size is not always given. Where it is, it says once, few, many or a class for expanded clones.

V gene	clone size	D gene	J gene	CDR3 protein	CDR3 DNA
TRBV29-1	many	TRBD1	TRBJ2-5	CSARTGGRETQYF	TGCAGCGCTAGAACAGGGGGCCGGGAGACCCAGTACTTC
TRBV20-1	NA	TRBD2	TRBJ2-1	CSASRLAGYPGNEQFF	TGCAGTGCTAGTCGACTAGCGGGATACCCCGGCAATGAGCAGTTCTTC
TRBV20-1	few	NA	TRBJ1-5	CSASDRSNQPQHF	TGCAGTGCTAGCGATAGGAGCAATCAGCCCCAGCATTTT
TRBV7-2	few	TRBD2	TRBJ2-4	CASSGGRTKNIQYF	TGTGCCAGCTCAGGCGGGAGGACCAAAAACATTCAGTACTTC
TRBV10-3	NA	NA	TRBJ2-1	CAISEYGDEQFF	TGTGCCATCAGTGAGTATGGCGATGAGCAGTTCTTC
TRBV7-2	many	NA	TRBJ1-1	CASSLDPGMNTEAFF	TGTGCCAGCAGCTTAGATCCAGGGATGAACACTGAAGCTTTCTTT
TRBV29-1	few	NA	TRBJ2-2	CSVGGSAQNTGELFF	TGCAGCGTTGGAGGCTCGGCACAAAACACCGGGGAGCTGTTTTTT
TRBV24-1	NA	NA	TRBJ1-5	CATHTGCNQPQHF	TGTGCCACCCATACAGGTTGCAATCAGCCCCAGCATTTT
TRBV13	NA	TRBD2	TRBJ2-7	CASSLAPGLAVPYEQYF	TGTGCCAGCAGCTTAGCCCCGGGACTAGCGGTACCCTACGAGCAGTACTTC
TRBV11-2	many	TRBD2	TRBJ2-7	CASSLGPGGTYEQYF	TGTGCCAGCAGCTTAGGACCGGGAGGCACCTACGAGCAGTACTTC
TRBV29-1	NA	TRBD1	TRBJ1-1	CSVEGQGVVDEAFF	TGCAGCGTTGAAGGACAGGGTGTTGTGGATGAAGCTTTCTTT
TRBV29-1	few	TRBD2	TRBJ2-4	CSVGLAGAAWTKNIQYF	TGCAGCGTGGGACTAGCGGGAGCAGCGTGGACCAAAAACATTCAGTACTTC